The sample holds one count of the clone carrying this T cell receptor (beta chain). The data are from a study of blood T cell repertoires in COVID-19. In the study overall: The United States, Italy and Spain were the sources of the acute and convalescent COVID-19 samples.

Assignments of participants to cohorts depended upon their own reported clinical history. Recovered status applied to Cohort 3 donors who had two consecutive negative PCRs. It also applied to those with clearance or with symptom resolution. Produced via immunoSEQ multiplex PCR; TCRdb's table is partial and in-frame only. The sample includes over 200,000 clones, about 84% of them seen just once. This receptor was taken from a man in his 60s who had recovered from COVID-19. The sequenced sample was PBMCs or T cells enriched from blood (not recorded which).

CDR3 DNA sequence: TGCGCCAGCAGCTTGGGAGGGCATTTGAACACTGAAGCTTTCTTT. Residues: CASSLGGHLNTEAFF. The V call is TRBV5-1, the J call TRBJ1-1; D uncertain. Trimming shortened V by 0 bases and J by 0 bases, and 9 bases separated the two germline ends. The V gene's germline CDR1 is SGHRS and CDR2 YFSETQ. CDR3 length: 15 amino acids.